This T cell receptor (beta chain) was obtained from a study of cytomegalovirus exposure and HLA in healthy donors. The primer mix had 60 Vbeta and 13 Jbeta primers. Profiling relied on immunoSEQ multiplex PCR, and the TCRdb table lists in-frame clones only, not all of them. Seen here are under 150,000 clones, roughly 80% observed once, and the top ten hold less than 4%. Note on this clone: The target antigen is unknown.

Germline loops: CDR1 SGHTA, CDR2 FQGNSA. The CDR3 consists of 14 residues. V was cut by 5 bases and J by 7 bases, with 15 bases left in between. General study points: Relative to the approximately 700-donor mean, N-insertions were reportedly fewer in an Asian-associated ancestry cluster in a later analysis. It was approximately 170 TCR beta chains that were listed as cytomegalovirus-associated. Being indistinguishable, some V segments were excluded, TRBV6-2 and TRBV6-3 among them. In a later analysis, the majority of CMV-associated beta chains seemingly showed HLA restriction.

V is TRBV7-2 and J is TRBJ1-5, with TRBD1 as a possible D gene (5 bases). The material sequenced was PBMCs. This clonotype was obtained from a woman aged 25-40 years in good health and CMV-seropositive. In nucleotides, the CDR3 is TGTGCCAGCAGCCTACAGGTGGTGGGGCAGCCCCAGCATTTT. This translates into CASSLQVVGQPQHF.